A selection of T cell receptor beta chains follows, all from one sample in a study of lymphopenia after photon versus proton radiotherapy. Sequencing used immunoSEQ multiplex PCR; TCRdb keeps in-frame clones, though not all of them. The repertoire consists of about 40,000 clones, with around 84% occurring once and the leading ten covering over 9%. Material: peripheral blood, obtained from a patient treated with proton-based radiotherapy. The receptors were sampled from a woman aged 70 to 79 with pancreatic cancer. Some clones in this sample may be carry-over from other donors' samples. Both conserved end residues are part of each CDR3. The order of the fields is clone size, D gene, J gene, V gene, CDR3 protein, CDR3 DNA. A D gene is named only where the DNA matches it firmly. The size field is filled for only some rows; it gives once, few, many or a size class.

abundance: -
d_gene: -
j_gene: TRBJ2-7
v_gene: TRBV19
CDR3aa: CASSISPDPSYEQYF
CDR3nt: TGTGCCAGTAGTATAAGCCCCGATCCATCCTACGAGCAGTACTTC

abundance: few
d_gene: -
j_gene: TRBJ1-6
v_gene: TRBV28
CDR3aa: CASSYLEDALHF
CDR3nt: TGTGCCAGCAGCTACCTCGAAGATGCCCTCCACTTT

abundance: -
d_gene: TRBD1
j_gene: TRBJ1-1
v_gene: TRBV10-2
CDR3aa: CASRGGQGGNPEAFF
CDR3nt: TGCGCCAGCAGGGGAGGACAGGGGGGGAACCCTGAAGCTTTCTTT

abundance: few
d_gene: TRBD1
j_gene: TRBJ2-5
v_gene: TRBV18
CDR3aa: CASSPGTGETQYF
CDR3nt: TGTGCCAGCTCACCCGGGACAGGAGAGACCCAGTACTTC

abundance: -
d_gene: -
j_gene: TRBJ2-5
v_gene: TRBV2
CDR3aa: CASSASGGLEETQYF
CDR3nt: TGTGCCAGCAGTGCGTCGGGCGGGTTGGAAGAGACCCAGTACTTC

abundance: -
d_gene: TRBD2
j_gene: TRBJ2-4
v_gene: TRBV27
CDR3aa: CASSPVAGTGYIQYF
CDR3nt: TGTGCCAGCAGTCCAGTAGCGGGAACGGGATACATTCAGTACTTC

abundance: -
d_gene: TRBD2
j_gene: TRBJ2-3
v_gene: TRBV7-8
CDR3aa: CASSLAAGLVDTQYF
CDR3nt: TGTGCCAGCAGCTTAGCTGCTGGACTAGTGGATACGCAGTATTTT

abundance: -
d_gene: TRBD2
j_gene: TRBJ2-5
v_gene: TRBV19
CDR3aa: CASSVGLGIETQYF
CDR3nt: TGTGCCAGTAGTGTGGGACTAGGGATCGAGACCCAGTACTTC

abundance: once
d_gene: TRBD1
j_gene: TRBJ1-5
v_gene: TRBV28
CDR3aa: CASSKTGAGNQPQHF
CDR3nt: TGTGCCAGCAGCAAAACAGGGGCAGGCAATCAGCCCCAGCATTTT

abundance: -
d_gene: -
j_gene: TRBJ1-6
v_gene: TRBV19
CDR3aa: CASSPRGAGYNSPLHF
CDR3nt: TGTGCCAGTAGCCCCCGGGGGGCCGGCTATAATTCACCCCTCCACTTT

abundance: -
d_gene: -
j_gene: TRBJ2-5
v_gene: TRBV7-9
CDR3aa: CASSHETQYF
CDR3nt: TGTGCCAGCAGCCACGAGACCCAGTACTTC

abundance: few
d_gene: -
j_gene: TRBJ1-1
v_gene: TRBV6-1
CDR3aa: CASSDPYMNTEAFF
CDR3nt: TGTGCCAGCAGTGACCCATACATGAACACTGAAGCTTTCTTT

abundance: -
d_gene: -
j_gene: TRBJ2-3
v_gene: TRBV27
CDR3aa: CASTPAGQAPADTQYF
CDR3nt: TGTGCCAGCACCCCCGCGGGGCAGGCGCCTGCGGATACGCAGTATTTT

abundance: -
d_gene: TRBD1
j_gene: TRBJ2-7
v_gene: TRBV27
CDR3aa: CASRPGQGNEQYF
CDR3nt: TGTGCCAGCAGACCGGGACAGGGGAACGAGCAGTACTTC

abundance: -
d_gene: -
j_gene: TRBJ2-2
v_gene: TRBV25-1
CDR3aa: CAYMTNTGELFF
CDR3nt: TGTGCCTATATGACGAACACCGGGGAGCTGTTTTTT

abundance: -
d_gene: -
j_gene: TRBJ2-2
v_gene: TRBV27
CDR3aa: CASSFRRNTGELFF
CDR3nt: TGTGCCAGCAGTTTTCGGAGGAACACCGGGGAGCTGTTTTTT

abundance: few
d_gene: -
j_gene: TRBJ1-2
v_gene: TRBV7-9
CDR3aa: CASSLASGSANYGYTF
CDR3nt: TGTGCCAGCAGCTTAGCGTCGGGGTCAGCTAACTATGGCTACACCTTC

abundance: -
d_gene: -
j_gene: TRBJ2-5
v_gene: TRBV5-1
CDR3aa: CASRKAGDQGETQYF
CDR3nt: TGCGCCAGCAGGAAGGCAGGGGACCAGGGGGAGACCCAGTACTTC

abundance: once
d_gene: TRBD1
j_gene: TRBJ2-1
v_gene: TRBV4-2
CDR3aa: CASSQEGTGLYNEQLF
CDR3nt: TGTGCCAGCAGCCAAGAGGGGACAGGGCTCTACAATGAGCAGCTCTTC

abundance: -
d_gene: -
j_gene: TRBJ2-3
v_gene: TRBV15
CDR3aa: CATSQVGGPDTQYF
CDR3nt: TGTGCCACCAGCCAGGTTGGGGGGCCAGATACGCAGTATTTT

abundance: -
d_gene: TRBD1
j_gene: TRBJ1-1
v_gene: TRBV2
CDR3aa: CASREYGQGTEAFF
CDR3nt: TGTGCCAGCAGGGAGTACGGACAGGGCACTGAAGCTTTCTTT

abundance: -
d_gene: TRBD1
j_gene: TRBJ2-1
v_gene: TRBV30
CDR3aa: CAWSGDSSYNEQFF
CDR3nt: TGTGCCTGGAGTGGGGACAGCTCCTACAATGAGCAGTTCTTC

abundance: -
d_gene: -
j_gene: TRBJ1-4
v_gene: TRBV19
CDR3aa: CASSIGEKLFF
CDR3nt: TGTGCCAGTAGTATCGGAGAAAAACTGTTTTTT

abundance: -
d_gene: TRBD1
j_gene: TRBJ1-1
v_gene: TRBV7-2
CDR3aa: CASSLFGTGFAEAFF
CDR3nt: TGTGCCAGCAGCTTATTCGGGACAGGGTTTGCTGAAGCTTTCTTT

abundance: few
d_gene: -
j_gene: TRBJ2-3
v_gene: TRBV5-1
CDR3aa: CASSFSGPLTDTQYF
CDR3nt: TGCGCCAGCAGCTTTAGCGGCCCCCTCACAGATACGCAGTATTTT

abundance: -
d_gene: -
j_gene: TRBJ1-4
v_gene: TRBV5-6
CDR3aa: CASSLEVLGEANEKLFF
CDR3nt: TGTGCCAGCAGCTTGGAAGTCCTAGGGGAGGCTAATGAAAAACTGTTTTTT

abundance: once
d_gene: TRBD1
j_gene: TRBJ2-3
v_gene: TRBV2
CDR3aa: CASTEGTASTDTQYF
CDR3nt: TGTGCCAGCACGGAAGGGACAGCTAGCACAGATACGCAGTATTTT